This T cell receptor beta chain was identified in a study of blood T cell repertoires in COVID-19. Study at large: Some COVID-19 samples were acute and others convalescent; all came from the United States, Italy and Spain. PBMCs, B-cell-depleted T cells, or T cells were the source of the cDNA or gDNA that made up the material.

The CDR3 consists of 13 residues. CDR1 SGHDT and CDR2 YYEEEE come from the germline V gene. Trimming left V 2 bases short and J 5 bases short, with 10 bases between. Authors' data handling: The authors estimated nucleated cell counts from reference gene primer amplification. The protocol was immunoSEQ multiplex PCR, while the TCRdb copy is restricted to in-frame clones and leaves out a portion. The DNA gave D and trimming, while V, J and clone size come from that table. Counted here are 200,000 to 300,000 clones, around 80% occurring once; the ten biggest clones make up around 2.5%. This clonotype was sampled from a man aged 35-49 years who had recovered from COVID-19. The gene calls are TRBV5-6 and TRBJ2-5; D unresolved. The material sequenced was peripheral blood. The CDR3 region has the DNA TGTGCCAGCAGCTTATACGCGTCGGAGACCCAGTACTTC. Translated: CASSLYASETQYF.